The entry below describes one T cell receptor beta chain. Its antigen is as yet unknown. Germline V CDR1 and CDR2: SQVTM, ANQGSEA. V lost 7 bases and J 3 bases, leaving 16 bases between the germline ends. The CDR3 totals 14 residues. TCRdb reprocessed the 5' RACE reads via MiXCR and lists one record per CDR3 protein. The table lists about 320,000 distinct CDR3 sequences, under 15% of them singletons. The data derive from a study of T cells after yellow fever vaccination. Study context: Libraries from low-cell-number fractions were prepared with the SMART-Seq v4 Ultra Low Input RNA kit.

The study, taken as a whole, reports: The secondary response showed a weaker magnitude and a faster peak, day 5 versus 15.

This sequence originates from a young man who received the YFV17D yellow fever vaccine. This chain links TRBV29-1 with TRBJ2-1; maybe TRBD1 (5 bases). Sequencing was performed on CD4+ T cells sorted from PBMCs, taken 15 days after the yellow fever booster vaccination. CDR3: CSGVGWGDYNEQFF. The CDR3 nucleotides are TGCAGCGGCGTTGGGTGGGGCGACTACAATGAGCAGTTCTTC.